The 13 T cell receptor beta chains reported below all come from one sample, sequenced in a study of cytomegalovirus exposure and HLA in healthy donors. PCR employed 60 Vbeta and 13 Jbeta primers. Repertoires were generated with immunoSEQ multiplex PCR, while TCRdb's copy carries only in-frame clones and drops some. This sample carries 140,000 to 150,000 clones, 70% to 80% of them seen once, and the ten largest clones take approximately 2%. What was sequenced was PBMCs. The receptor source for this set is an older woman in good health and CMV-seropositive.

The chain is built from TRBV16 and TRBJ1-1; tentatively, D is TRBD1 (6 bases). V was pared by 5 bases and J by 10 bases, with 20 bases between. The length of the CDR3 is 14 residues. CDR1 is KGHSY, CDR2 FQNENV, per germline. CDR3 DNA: TGTGCCAGCAGCTACCGGGGGGGCGCGTTAGGAGCTTTCTTT. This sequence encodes CASSYRGGALGAFF.

The CDR3 loop reads CASRNKRKEGNQPQHF. The DNA for the CDR3 is TGTGCCAGCAGAAACAAACGGAAGGAGGGCAATCAGCCCCAGCATTTT. The chain recombines TRBV21-1 with TRBJ1-5. TRBV21-1 is noted as a pseudogene. The CDR3 is 16 residues long.

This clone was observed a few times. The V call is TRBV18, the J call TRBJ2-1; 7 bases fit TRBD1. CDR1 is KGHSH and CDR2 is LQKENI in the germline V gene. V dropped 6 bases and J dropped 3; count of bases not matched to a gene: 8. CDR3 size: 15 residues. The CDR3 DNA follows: TGTGCCAGCTCGCAAAGGGACAGCAACTACAATGAGCAGTTCTTC. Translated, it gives CASSQRDSNYNEQFF.

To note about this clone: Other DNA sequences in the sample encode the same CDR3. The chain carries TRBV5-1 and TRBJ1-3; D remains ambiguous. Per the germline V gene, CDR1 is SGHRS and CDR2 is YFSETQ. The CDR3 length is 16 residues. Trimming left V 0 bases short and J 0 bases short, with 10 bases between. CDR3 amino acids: CASSLGDSYSGNTIYF. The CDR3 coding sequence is TGCGCCAGCAGCTTGGGAGACTCCTACTCTGGAAACACCATATATTTT.

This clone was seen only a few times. The CDR3 loop reads CASSLVEGKGPFF. The CDR3 nucleotides are TGTGCCAGCAGCTTAGTGGAGGGGAAGGGACCTTTCTTT. The V gene is TRBV7-2, the J gene TRBJ1-1, with D perhaps matching TRBD1 (5 bases). This CDR3 has 13 residues. CDR1 is SGHTA and CDR2 is FQGNSA in the germline V gene. V lost 1 base and J 12 bases, leaving 15 bases between the germline ends.

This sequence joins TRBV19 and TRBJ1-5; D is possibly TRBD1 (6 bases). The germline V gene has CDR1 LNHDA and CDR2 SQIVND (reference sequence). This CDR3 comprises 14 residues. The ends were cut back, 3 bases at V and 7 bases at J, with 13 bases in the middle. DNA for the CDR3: TGTGCCAGTAGTATTTGGAGGGGGGGCCAGCCCCAGCATTTT. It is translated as CASSIWRGGQPQHF.

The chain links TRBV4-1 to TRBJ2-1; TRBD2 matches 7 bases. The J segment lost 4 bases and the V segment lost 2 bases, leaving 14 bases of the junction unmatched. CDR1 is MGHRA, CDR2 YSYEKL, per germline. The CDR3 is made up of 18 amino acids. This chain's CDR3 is CASSQPRRTSIGYNEQFF. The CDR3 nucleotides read TGCGCCAGCAGCCAACCCCGTAGGACTAGTATTGGGTACAATGAGCAGTTCTTC.

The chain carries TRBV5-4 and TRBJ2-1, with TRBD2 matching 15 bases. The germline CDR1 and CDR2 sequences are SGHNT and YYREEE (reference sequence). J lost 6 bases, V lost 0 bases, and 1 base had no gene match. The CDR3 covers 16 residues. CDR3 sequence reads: CASSLGTSGRGNEQFF. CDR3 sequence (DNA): TGTGCCAGCAGCTTGGGGACTAGCGGGAGGGGCAATGAGCAGTTCTTC.

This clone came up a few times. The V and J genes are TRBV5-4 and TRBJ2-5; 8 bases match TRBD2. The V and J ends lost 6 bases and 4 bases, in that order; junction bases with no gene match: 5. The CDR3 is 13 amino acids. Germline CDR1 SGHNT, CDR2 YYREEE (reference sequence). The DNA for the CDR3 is TGTGCCAGCAAGCGGGAGTATGGAGAGACCCAGTACTTC. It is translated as CASKREYGETQYF. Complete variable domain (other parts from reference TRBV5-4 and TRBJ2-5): ETGVTQSPTHLIKTRGQQVTLRCSSQSGHNTVSWYQQALGQGPQFIFQYYREEENGRGNFPPRFSGLQFPNYSSELNVNALELDDSALYLCASKREYGETQYFGPGTRLLVL.

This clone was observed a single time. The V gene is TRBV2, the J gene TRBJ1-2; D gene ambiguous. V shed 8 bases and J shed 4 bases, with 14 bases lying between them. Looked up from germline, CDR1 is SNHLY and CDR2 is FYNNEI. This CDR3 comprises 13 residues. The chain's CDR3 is CASEREESYGYTF. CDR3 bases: TGTGCCAGCGAGAGGGAGGAGAGCTATGGCTACACCTTC. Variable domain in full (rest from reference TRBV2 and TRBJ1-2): EPEVTQTPSHQVTQMGQEVILRCVPISNHLYFYWYRQILGQKVEFLVSFYNNEISEKSEIFDDQFSVERPDGSNFTLKIRSTKLEDSAMYFCASEREESYGYTFGSGTRLTVV.

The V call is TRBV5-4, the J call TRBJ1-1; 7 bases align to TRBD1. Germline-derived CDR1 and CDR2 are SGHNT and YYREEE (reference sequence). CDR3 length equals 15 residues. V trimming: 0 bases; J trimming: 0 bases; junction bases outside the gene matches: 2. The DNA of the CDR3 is TGTGCCAGCAGCTTGGTAGGGGGCATGAACACTGAAGCTTTCTTT. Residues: CASSLVGGMNTEAFF. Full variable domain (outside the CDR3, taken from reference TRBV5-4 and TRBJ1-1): ETGVTQSPTHLIKTRGQQVTLRCSSQSGHNTVSWYQQALGQGPQFIFQYYREEENGRGNFPPRFSGLQFPNYSSELNVNALELDDSALYLCASSLVGGMNTEAFFGQGTRLTVV.

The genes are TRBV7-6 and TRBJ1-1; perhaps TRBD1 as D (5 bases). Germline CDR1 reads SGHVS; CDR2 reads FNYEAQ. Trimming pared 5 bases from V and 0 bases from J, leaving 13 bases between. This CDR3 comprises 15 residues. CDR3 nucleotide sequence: TGTGCCAGCAGCACTTCGACAGTGATGAACACTGAAGCTTTCTTT. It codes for CASSTSTVMNTEAFF. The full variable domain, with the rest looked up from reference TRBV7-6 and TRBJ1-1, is GAGVSQSPRYKVTKRGQDVALRCDPISGHVSLYWYRQALGQGPEFLTYFNYEAQQDKSGLPNDRFSAERPEGSISTLTIQRTEQRDSAMYRCASSTSTVMNTEAFFGQGTRLTVV.

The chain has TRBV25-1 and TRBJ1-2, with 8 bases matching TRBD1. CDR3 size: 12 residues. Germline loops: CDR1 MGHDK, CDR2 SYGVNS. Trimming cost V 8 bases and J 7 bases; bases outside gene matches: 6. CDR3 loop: CASSTGGVGYTF. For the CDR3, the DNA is TGTGCCAGCTCTACAGGGGGTGTTGGCTACACCTTC.